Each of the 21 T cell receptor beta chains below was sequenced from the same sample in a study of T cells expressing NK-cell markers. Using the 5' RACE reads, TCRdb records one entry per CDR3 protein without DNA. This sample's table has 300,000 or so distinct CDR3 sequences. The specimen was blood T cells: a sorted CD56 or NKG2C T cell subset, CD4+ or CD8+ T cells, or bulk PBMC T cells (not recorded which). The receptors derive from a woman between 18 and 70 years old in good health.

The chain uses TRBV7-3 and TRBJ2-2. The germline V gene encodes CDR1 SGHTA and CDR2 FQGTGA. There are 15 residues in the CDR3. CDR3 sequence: CASSLGLAYTGELFF.

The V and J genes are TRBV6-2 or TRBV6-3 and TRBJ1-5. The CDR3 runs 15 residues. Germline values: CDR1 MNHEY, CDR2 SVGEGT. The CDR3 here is CASSYGQYSNQPQHF.

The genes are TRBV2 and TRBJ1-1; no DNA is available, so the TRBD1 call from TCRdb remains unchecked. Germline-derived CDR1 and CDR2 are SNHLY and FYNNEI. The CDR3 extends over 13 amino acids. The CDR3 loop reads CASTTPGQGGAFF.

The CDR3 here is CASSRDLPVGGRTEAFF. The chain joins TRBV4-3 to TRBJ1-1; with no DNA, the TCRdb D assignment of TRBD1 cannot be verified. Germline assignment: CDR1 LGHNA and CDR2 YSLEER. The CDR3 sequence is 17 residues long.

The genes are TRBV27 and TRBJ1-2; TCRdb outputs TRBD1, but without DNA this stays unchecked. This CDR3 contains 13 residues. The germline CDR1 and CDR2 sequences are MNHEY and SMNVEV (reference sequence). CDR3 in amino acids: CASSRQGYYGYTF.

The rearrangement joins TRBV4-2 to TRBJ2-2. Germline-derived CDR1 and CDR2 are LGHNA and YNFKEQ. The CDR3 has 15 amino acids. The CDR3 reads CASSQDRYSTGELFF.

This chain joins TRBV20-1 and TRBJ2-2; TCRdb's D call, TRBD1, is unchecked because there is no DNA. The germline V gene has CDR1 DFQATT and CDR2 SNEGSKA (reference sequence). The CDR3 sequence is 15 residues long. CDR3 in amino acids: CSASVPRGRTGELFF.

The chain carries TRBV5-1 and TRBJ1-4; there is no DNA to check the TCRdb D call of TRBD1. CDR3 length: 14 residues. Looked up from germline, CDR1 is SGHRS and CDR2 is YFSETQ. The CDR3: CASSPDPASEKLFF.

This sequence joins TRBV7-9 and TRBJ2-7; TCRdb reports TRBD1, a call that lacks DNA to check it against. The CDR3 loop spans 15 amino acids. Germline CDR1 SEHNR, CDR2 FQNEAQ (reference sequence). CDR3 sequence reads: CASSQRQESTYEQYF.

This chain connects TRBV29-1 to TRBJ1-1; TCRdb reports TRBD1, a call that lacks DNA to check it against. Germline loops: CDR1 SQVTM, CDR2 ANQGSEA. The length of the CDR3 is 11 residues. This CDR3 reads CSVEPLYEAFF.

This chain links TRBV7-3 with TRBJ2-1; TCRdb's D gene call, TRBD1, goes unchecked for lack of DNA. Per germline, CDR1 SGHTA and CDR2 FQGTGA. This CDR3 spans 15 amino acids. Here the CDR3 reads CASSLHDGGYNEQFF.

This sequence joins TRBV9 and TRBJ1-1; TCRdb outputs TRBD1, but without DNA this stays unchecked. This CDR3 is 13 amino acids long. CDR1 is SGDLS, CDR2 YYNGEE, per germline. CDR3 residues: CASSRQGSSEAFF.

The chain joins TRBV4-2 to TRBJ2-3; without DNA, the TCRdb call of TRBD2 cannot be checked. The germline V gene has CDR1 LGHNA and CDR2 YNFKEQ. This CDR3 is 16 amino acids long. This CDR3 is CASSQGAGGTTDTQYF.

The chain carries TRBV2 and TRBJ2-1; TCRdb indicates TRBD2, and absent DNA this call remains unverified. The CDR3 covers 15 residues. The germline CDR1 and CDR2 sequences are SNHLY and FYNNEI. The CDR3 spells CASGERMTTYNEQFF.

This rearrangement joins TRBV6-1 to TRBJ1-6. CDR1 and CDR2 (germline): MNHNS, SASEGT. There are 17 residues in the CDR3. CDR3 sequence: CASRRRGDTYYNSPLHF.

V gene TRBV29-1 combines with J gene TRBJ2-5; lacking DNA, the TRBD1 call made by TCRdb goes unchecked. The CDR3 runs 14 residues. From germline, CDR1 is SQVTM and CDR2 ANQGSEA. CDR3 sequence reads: CSVDGQGAGETQYF. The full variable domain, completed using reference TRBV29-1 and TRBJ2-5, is SAVISQKPSRDICQRGTSLTIQCQVDSQVTMMFWYRQQPGQSLTLIATANQGSEATYESGFVIDKFPISRPNLTFSTLTVSNMSPEDSSIYLCSVDGQGAGETQYFGPGTRLLVL.

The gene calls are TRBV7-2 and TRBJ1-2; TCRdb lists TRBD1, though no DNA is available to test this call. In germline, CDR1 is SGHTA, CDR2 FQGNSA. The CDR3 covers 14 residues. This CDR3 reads CASSSERGVYGYTF. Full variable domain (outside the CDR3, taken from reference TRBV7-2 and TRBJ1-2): GAGVSQSPSNKVTEKGKDVELRCDPISGHTALYWYRQSLGQGLEFLIYFQGNSAPDKSGLPSDRFSAERTGGSVSTLTIQRTQQEDSAVYLCASSSERGVYGYTFGSGTRLTVV.

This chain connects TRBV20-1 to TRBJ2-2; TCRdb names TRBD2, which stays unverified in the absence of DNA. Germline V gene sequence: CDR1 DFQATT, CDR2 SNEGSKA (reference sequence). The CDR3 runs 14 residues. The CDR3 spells CSASGRAGTGELFF.

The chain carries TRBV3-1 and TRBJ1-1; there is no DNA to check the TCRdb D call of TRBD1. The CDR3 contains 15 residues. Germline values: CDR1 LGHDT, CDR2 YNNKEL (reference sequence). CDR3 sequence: CASSLKVKGIAEAFF. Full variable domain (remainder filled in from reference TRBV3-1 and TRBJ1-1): DTAVSQTPKYLVTQMGNDKSIKCEQNLGHDTMYWYKQDSKKFLKIMFSYNNKELIINETVPNRFSPKSPDKAHLNLHINSLELGDSAVYFCASSLKVKGIAEAFFGQGTRLTVV.

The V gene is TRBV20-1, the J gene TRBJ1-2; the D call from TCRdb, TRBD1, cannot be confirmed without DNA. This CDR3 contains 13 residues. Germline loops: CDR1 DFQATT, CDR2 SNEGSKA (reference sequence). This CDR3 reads CSAQGGSDYGYTF.

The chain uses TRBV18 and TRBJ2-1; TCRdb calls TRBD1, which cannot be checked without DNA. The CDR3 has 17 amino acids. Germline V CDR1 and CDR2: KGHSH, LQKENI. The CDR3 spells CASSRGQGPYSYNEQFF. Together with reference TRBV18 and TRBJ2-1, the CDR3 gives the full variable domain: NAGVMQNPRHLVRRRGQEARLRCSPMKGHSHVYWYRQLPEEGLKFMVYLQKENIIDESGMPKERFSAEFPKEGPSILRIQQVVRGDSAAYFCASSRGQGPYSYNEQFFGPGTRLTVL.